Listed below are T cell receptor beta chains from one sample, sequenced in a study of T cells after yellow fever vaccination. One entry per CDR3 protein, called by TCRdb with MiXCR from the 5' RACE reads. The table records around 200,000 distinct CDR3 sequences, around 10% of them present only once. The specimen was CD8+ T cells sorted from PBMCs, collected 15 days after the yellow fever booster vaccination. The receptors here all came from a man between 18 and 35 years old who received the YFV17D yellow fever vaccine. CDR3s include the opening cysteine and the closing phenylalanine or tryptophan. A D gene is named only where the DNA matches it firmly. The listing skips clone size in some rows; elsewhere it reads once, few, many or a size class.

J gene | V gene | D gene | clone size | CDR3 DNA | CDR3 protein
TRBJ2-2 | TRBV5-5 | . | many | TGTGCCAGCAGCTTTGCAGGCTCCGGGGAGCTGTTTTTT | CASSFAGSGELFF
TRBJ1-2 | TRBV6-2/TRBV6-3 | . | few | TGTGCCAGCAGTCCGGGTAATGGCTACACCTTC | CASSPGNGYTF
TRBJ1-5 | TRBV4-1 | . | . | TGCGCCAGCAGCCACGAAGAAAATGATCGCAATCAGCCCCAGCATTTT | CASSHEENDRNQPQHF
TRBJ1-6 | TRBV7-2 | . | . | TGTGCCAGCAGCTTAAGTCCAGGCTCCTATAATTCACCCCTCCACTTT | CASSLSPGSYNSPLHF
TRBJ2-1 | TRBV4-1 | . | few | TGCGCCAGCAGCCAGAATCTACGGGGGATTAGCGGCGAGCAGTTCTTC | CASSQNLRGISGEQFF
TRBJ2-4 | TRBV5-1 | . | few | TGCGCCAGCAGCTTTCGAGCCAAAAACATTCAGTACTTC | CASSFRAKNIQYF
TRBJ1-1 | TRBV5-4 | . | few | TGTGCCAGCAGCCCGCCGGAAGGTATCGAAGCTTTCTTT | CASSPPEGIEAFF
TRBJ1-1 | TRBV6-6 | . | few | TGTGCCAGCAGTTCCGAGTGGGGGAATGCGTGGACTGAAGCTTTCTTT | CASSSEWGNAWTEAFF
TRBJ2-1 | TRBV25-1 | . | . | TGTGCCAGCAGTGAATTTTGGACCCGAATGTTCTTC | CASSEFWTRMFF
TRBJ1-4 | TRBV9 | . | . | TGTGCCAGCAGCCCCCAGGGAACAACTAATGAAAAACTGTTTTTT | CASSPQGTTNEKLFF
TRBJ1-1 | TRBV12-3/TRBV12-4 | TRBD1 | . | TGTGCCAGCAGATGGACAGGGGGGAACACTGAAGCTTTCTTT | CASRWTGGNTEAFF
TRBJ2-1 | TRBV4-2 | TRBD2 | . | TGTGCCAGCAGCCAAGACCCCAGCGGGACCCCCTACATTGAGCAGTTCTTC | CASSQDPSGTPYIEQFF
TRBJ2-5 | TRBV7-6 | . | few | TGTGCCAGCAGCTTAGCGCAGGCAGGGTTATATCCTAGCGAGAAAGAGACCCAGTACTTC | CASSLAQAGLYPSEKETQYF
TRBJ2-1 | TRBV20-1 | . | few | TGCAGTGCTAGAGTTTATGAGCTGAAGGTGGATGAGCAGTTCTTC | CSARVYELKVDEQFF
TRBJ2-5 | TRBV6-6 | TRBD1 | . | TGTGCCAGTCTATTCCGGGACAGGGGATTTTCGCAAGAGACCCAGTACTTC | CASLFRDRGFSQETQYF
TRBJ1-6 | TRBV27 | . | . | TGTGCCAGCAGCCTAGGGGAGGGGAAGGAATCACCCCTCCACTTT | CASSLGEGKESPLHF
TRBJ2-1 | TRBV2 | . | . | TGTGCCAGCAGTGAAGGCCAGGGGTACAATGAGCAGTTCTTC | CASSEGQGYNEQFF
TRBJ1-1 | TRBV7-9 | . | . | TGTGCCAGCAGCTTAGTGGTGGCTGAAGCTTTCTTT | CASSLVVAEAFF
TRBJ2-7 | TRBV5-8 | TRBD1 | few | TGTGCCAGCAGCTTGGGACAGGGGCCTTCCTACGAGCAGTACTTC | CASSLGQGPSYEQYF
TRBJ2-2 | TRBV29-1 | TRBD1 | few | TGCAGCGCCCTGACAGGGGGGAGCACCGGGGAGCTGTTTTTT | CSALTGGSTGELFF
TRBJ2-4 | TRBV20-1 | TRBD1 | few | TGCAGTGCTAGGGACAGGGGGCTCTCTACGGACATTCAGTACTTC | CSARDRGLSTDIQYF
TRBJ2-1 | TRBV4-3 | . | . | TGCGCCAGCAGCCAGGACTTGTCCAATGAGCAGTTCTTC | CASSQDLSNEQFF
TRBJ1-1 | TRBV12-3/TRBV12-4 | . | . | TGTGCCAGCAGTCTCAGACTCCCCCCAGCTGAAGCTTTCTTT | CASSLRLPPAEAFF
TRBJ2-3 | TRBV7-2 | . | many | TGTGCCAGCAGCCTGCCGGCGACGGGGAAAGGCACAGATACGCAGTATTTT | CASSLPATGKGTDTQYF
TRBJ2-1 | TRBV7-9 | . | few | TGTGCCAGCAGCCGTACCGGTGAGCAGTTCTTC | CASSRTGEQFF
TRBJ2-3 | TRBV6-1 | . | . | TGTGCCGGGGCCGGGTTATCCTCTAGCACAGATACGCAGTATTTT | CAGAGLSSSTDTQYF
TRBJ2-2 | TRBV5-4 | . | . | TGTGCCAGCAGCCCCCCGGACACCGGGGAGCTGTTTTTT | CASSPPDTGELFF
TRBJ1-1 | TRBV25-1 | . | few | TGTGCCAGCCACGACCAGGGACTCCGAGAGGCTTTCTTT | CASHDQGLREAFF
TRBJ2-1 | TRBV29-1 | . | few | TGCAGCGTTGAAGATCATCGACAGGACGGGGAGCAGTTCTTC | CSVEDHRQDGEQFF
TRBJ1-1 | TRBV29-1 | . | . | TGCAGCGCCCACAGGGTGGGTGGCACTGAAGCTTTCTTT | CSAHRVGGTEAFF
TRBJ1-1 | TRBV29-1 | . | few | TGCAGCACCCGGGGTGCCGCTGAAGCTTTCTTT | CSTRGAAEAFF
TRBJ1-4 | TRBV12-3/TRBV12-4 | . | . | TGTGCCAGCAGTTTTTACGCGGGTGAAAAACTGTTTTTT | CASSFYAGEKLFF
TRBJ1-2 | TRBV5-5 | TRBD1 | few | TGTGCCAGCAGGGACACGAACCAGGGGGCGCGGGGCTACACCTTC | CASRDTNQGARGYTF
TRBJ2-3 | TRBV20-1 | . | . | TGCAGTCGATCGTGGGGACTCCACACAGATACGCAGTATTTT | CSRSWGLHTDTQYF
TRBJ1-1 | TRBV25-1 | . | . | TGTGCCAGCAGCCTGGACTGGAAAGCTTTCTTT | CASSLDWKAFF